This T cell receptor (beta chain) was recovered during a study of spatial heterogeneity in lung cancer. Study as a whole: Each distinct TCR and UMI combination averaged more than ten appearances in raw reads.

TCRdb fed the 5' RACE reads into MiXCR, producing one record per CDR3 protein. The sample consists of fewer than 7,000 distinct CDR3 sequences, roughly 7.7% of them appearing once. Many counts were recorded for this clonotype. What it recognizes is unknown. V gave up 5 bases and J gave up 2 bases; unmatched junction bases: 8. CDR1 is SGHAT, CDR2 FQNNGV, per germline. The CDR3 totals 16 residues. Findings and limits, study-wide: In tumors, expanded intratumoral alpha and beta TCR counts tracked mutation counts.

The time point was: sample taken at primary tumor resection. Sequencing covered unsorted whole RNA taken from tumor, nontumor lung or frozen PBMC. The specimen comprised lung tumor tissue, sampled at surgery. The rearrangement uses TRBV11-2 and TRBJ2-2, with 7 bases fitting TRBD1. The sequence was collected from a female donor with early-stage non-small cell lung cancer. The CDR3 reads CASSPHTGVNTGELFF. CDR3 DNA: TGTGCCAGCAGCCCCCATACAGGGGTAAACACCGGGGAGCTGTTTTTT.